Listed below are T cell receptor beta chains from one sample, sequenced in a study of technical replicates of blood from several donors. Profiling relied on immunoSEQ multiplex PCR, and the TCRdb table lists in-frame clones only, not all of them. The profile covers around 90,000 clones, with approximately 94% appearing a single time and around 0.24% taken by the ten largest. Specimen: T cells isolated from PBMCs. These receptors were taken from a human donor in good health. The CDR3 runs from the conserved cysteine through the conserved F or W. D genes are given only for firm matches. A row's size may be missing; if present it is once, few, many or a size class.

clone size	D gene	V gene	J gene	CDR3 protein	CDR3 DNA
NA	TRBD1	TRBV6-1	TRBJ1-5	CASSGRDRVKVTQPQHF	TGTGCCAGCAGTGGAAGGGACAGGGTAAAGGTAACTCAGCCCCAGCATTTT
NA	TRBD2	TRBV7-2	TRBJ2-3	CASSFFAGGTDTQYF	TGTGCCAGCAGCTTCTTCGCGGGGGGAACAGATACGCAGTATTTT
NA	NA	TRBV7-9	TRBJ2-5	CASSFPGAALETQYF	TGTGCCAGCAGCTTCCCGGGAGCGGCCTTAGAGACCCAGTACTTC
NA	NA	TRBV11-3	TRBJ2-5	CASSKRDLGEEETQYF	TGTGCCAGCAGCAAACGGGACCTGGGGGAGGAAGAGACCCAGTACTTC
NA	NA	TRBV5-4	TRBJ2-6	CASSWGDPRENRAGANVLTF	TGTGCCAGCAGCTGGGGCGACCCTAGGGAAAACCGGGCCGGGGCCAACGTCCTGACTTTC
NA	TRBD1	TRBV5-1	TRBJ2-2	CASSLLAGGTGELFF	TGCGCCAGCAGCTTGTTGGCAGGGGGCACCGGGGAGCTGTTTTTT
NA	TRBD2	TRBV5-1	TRBJ2-3	CASSLRLAGTSTDTQYF	TGCGCCAGCAGCTTGCGCCTAGCGGGGACTAGCACAGATACGCAGTATTTT
NA	NA	TRBV10-2	TRBJ2-7	CASTGLAVSSYEQYF	TGCGCCAGCACTGGCTTAGCGGTAAGCTCCTACGAGCAGTACTTC
NA	TRBD1	TRBV5-1	TRBJ1-3	CASSTGDRVAGNTIYF	TGCGCCAGCAGCACGGGGGACAGGGTGGCCGGAAACACCATATATTTT
NA	TRBD2	TRBV10-3	TRBJ2-1	CAISEPGLGADEQFF	TGTGCCATCAGTGAGCCGGGACTAGGGGCCGATGAGCAGTTCTTC
NA	NA	TRBV7-9	TRBJ1-6	CASSETDPYNSPLHF	TGTGCCAGCTCGGAGACCGACCCCTATAATTCACCCCTCCACTTT
NA	TRBD2	TRBV29-1	TRBJ2-1	CSASGRDNEQFF	TGCAGCGCTAGCGGGAGGGACAATGAGCAGTTCTTC
NA	TRBD2	TRBV14	TRBJ2-7	CASSVNSGRIYEQYF	TGTGCCAGCAGCGTAAATAGCGGGAGAATCTACGAGCAGTACTTC
NA	TRBD1	TRBV7-9	TRBJ2-7	CASSPDRVEQYF	TGTGCCAGCAGCCCCGACAGGGTTGAGCAGTACTTC
once	NA	TRBV5-1	TRBJ1-6	CASSFVPGKPLHF	TGCGCCAGCAGCTTCGTGCCAGGAAAACCCCTCCACTTT
NA	NA	TRBV6-1	TRBJ1-6	CASRKLDRPNSPLHF	TGTGCCAGCAGAAAGCTAGACAGGCCAAATTCACCCCTCCACTTT
once	TRBD1	TRBV4-1	TRBJ1-1	CASSPSTLRQGDRRNTEAFF	TGCGCCAGCAGCCCCTCAACATTAAGACAGGGGGACAGGAGGAACACTGAAGCTTTCTTT
NA	TRBD1	TRBV5-1	TRBJ1-4	CASSPAPGQVRNEKLFF	TGCGCCAGCAGCCCGGCACCAGGACAGGTGCGTAATGAAAAACTGTTTTTT
NA	NA	TRBV18	TRBJ2-3	CASSSIPDTQYF	TGTGCCAGCTCGTCTATACCAGATACGCAGTATTTT